A selection of T cell receptor beta chains follows, all from one sample in a study of CD4+ T cells in melanoma. Sequencing was performed with immunoSEQ multiplex PCR; in TCRdb, only in-frame clones are kept and a portion is missing. Of some 9,900 clones in the sample, 55% to 65% were seen once. The source material was cells from a culture (not recorded whether cultured in vitro). These receptors were collected from a human donor with melanoma. CDR3s include the opening cysteine and the closing phenylalanine or tryptophan. Each record gives: J gene, V gene, clone size, D gene, CDR3 DNA, CDR3 protein. A D gene is named only where the DNA matches it firmly. A row's size may be missing; if present it is once, few, many or a size class.

TRBJ2-1	TRBV5-1	NA	TRBD2	TGCGCCAGCAGCTTGATGTGGGCTAGCGGGGGCAATGAGCAGTTCTTC	CASSLMWASGGNEQFF
TRBJ1-6	TRBV23-1	NA	NA	TGCGCCAGCAGTCAATATCGGGGCGCGCATAATTCACCCCTCCACTTT	CASSQYRGAHNSPLHF
TRBJ2-7	TRBV11-2	NA	NA	TGTGCCAGCAGCTTGGGAACATCCCCCTCCTACGAGCAGTACTTC	CASSLGTSPSYEQYF
TRBJ2-7	TRBV4-1	once	NA	TGCGCCAGCAGCCAAGTGTCCGGGGGGCTACCCGCAAGGATCTACGAGCAGTACTTC	CASSQVSGGLPARIYEQYF
TRBJ1-4	TRBV7-2	few	NA	TGTGCCAGCAGCTTAGGGGGGAATGAAAAACTGTTTTTT	CASSLGGNEKLFF
TRBJ1-2	TRBV29-1	NA	TRBD1	TGCAGCGTTAACCGGGACAGGGTGTCGGCTGGCTACACCTTC	CSVNRDRVSAGYTF
TRBJ1-6	TRBV5-1	NA	NA	TGCGCCAGCAGCTGGGGACAAGGGGGGGCCACGGGAACCCTCCACTTT	CASSWGQGGATGTLHF
TRBJ1-4	TRBV30	NA	NA	TGTGCCTGGAGTGTTCTGCCGGAAAAACTGTTTTTT	CAWSVLPEKLFF
TRBJ1-6	TRBV7-8	NA	NA	TGTGCCAGCAGCTTTTCTGGGGGGGAAAATTCACCCCTCCACTTT	CASSFSGGENSPLHF
TRBJ1-1	TRBV11-2	NA	NA	TGTGCCAGCAGCTTAGTGAGAGGGATGAAAGGCACTGAAGCTTTCTTT	CASSLVRGMKGTEAFF
TRBJ1-2	TRBV6-5	few	TRBD1	TGTGCCAGCAGTACAGGACAGGGTGATGGCTACACCTTC	CASSTGQGDGYTF
TRBJ1-5	TRBV29-1	once	TRBD1	TGCAGCGTTCGAGGGGGCGATCAGCCCCAGCATTTT	CSVRGGDQPQHF
TRBJ1-2	TRBV29-1	NA	NA	TGCAGCGCTGGGGGGGGGCGGTCGACTGAGAATGGCTACACCTTC	CSAGGGRSTENGYTF
TRBJ2-7	TRBV11-2	NA	NA	TGTGCCAGCAGCTTAGTCGAGTTGGGGGCGCGGGGTTACGAGCAGTACTTC	CASSLVELGARGYEQYF
TRBJ2-2	TRBV19	NA	NA	TGTGCCAGTAGTCGCCAGGGGTACGGGGAGCTGTTTTTT	CASSRQGYGELFF
TRBJ2-5	TRBV7-2	NA	TRBD2	TGTGCCAGCAGTCAGACTAGCGGGGGGGCCGTGGCCCAGTACTTC	CASSQTSGGAVAQYF
TRBJ2-7	TRBV6-5	NA	NA	TGTGCCAGCAGTTACTCTAGACAGATCGGCGAGCAGTACTTC	CASSYSRQIGEQYF
TRBJ1-1	TRBV7-2	NA	TRBD1	TGTGCCAGCGGCCGACAGGGGGCGGGGACTGAAGCTTTCTTT	CASGRQGAGTEAFF
TRBJ1-3	TRBV30	NA	TRBD1	TGTGCCTGTCCGGGACAGGGAACTGCTGCTGGAAACACCATATATTTT	CACPGQGTAAGNTIYF
TRBJ2-1	TRBV18	NA	NA	TGTGCCAGCTCCGGACGAAACTCTCCCCTCTACAATGAGCAGTTCTTC	CASSGRNSPLYNEQFF
TRBJ1-4	TRBV19	NA	TRBD1	TGTGCCAGTAAAACGGGACAGGTCAATGAAAAACTGTTTTTT	CASKTGQVNEKLFF
TRBJ1-6	TRBV12-5	NA	TRBD1	TGTGCTAGTGGCCAGGGGGGGACTGGGGCTAATTCACCCCTCCACTTT	CASGQGGTGANSPLHF
TRBJ2-6	TRBV27	NA	NA	TGTGCCAGCACCCAAGGTGGGGCCTCTGGGGCCAACGTCCTGACTTTC	CASTQGGASGANVLTF
TRBJ2-7	TRBV9	few	NA	TGTGCCAGCAGCGTATCCCCACAAACCTACGAGCAGTACTTC	CASSVSPQTYEQYF
TRBJ1-1	TRBV2	NA	TRBD1	TGTGCCAGCAGTCCAATAAGGGACAGGATGAACACTGAAGCTTTCTTT	CASSPIRDRMNTEAFF
TRBJ2-7	TRBV9	few	NA	TGTGCCAGCAGCGTAGCAATATCGTCCGAGCAGTACTTC	CASSVAISSEQYF
TRBJ2-7	TRBV10-1	NA	NA	TGCGGTCAAAGGGCCCCAACCTACGAGCAGTACTTC	CGQRAPTYEQYF
TRBJ1-6	TRBV7-9	few	TRBD1	TGTGCCAGCAGCGCGGGACAGGGGTTCTATAATTCACCCCTCCACTTT	CASSAGQGFYNSPLHF
TRBJ2-7	TRBV6-5	NA	NA	TGTGCCAGCAGTTCCGCCTACTCGACCTCCTACGAGCAGTACTTC	CASSSAYSTSYEQYF
TRBJ2-7	TRBV10-3	NA	NA	TGTGCCATCAGTGAAAGGCAGAAGAGCATCTACGAGCAGTACTTC	CAISERQKSIYEQYF
TRBJ1-1	TRBV20-1	NA	TRBD1	TGCAGTGCTGTCAGGGGGCGCCGGGCTTTCTTT	CSAVRGRRAFF
TRBJ2-7	TRBV5-1	NA	NA	TGCGCCAGCAGCCCGGGCGCGGCCTACGAGCAGTACTTC	CASSPGAAYEQYF
TRBJ2-3	TRBV12-5	NA	NA	TGTGCTAGTGGAGATGGGAAATTGACAGATACGCAGTATTTT	CASGDGKLTDTQYF
TRBJ1-1	TRBV5-4	NA	NA	TGTGCCAGCAGCTTGGTGGATTTGGAGGGGATGAGGGCTGAAGCTTTCTTT	CASSLVDLEGMRAEAFF
TRBJ1-6	TRBV15	NA	NA	TGTGCCACCAGCAGGGACTCGGGGGCCGAGGTTTCACCCCTCCACTTT	CATSRDSGAEVSPLHF
TRBJ2-5	TRBV29-1	NA	TRBD2	TGCAGCGTTGGGGGACTAGCGGGAGAGACCCAGTACTTC	CSVGGLAGETQYF
TRBJ2-5	TRBV7-8	NA	NA	TGTGCCAGCAGCGCGTCGTGGATTAGGAAGACCCAGTACTTC	CASSASWIRKTQYF
TRBJ2-3	TRBV7-3	NA	NA	TGTGCCAGCAGCCGAGGGGGGGGGCTGGCAGATACGCAGTATTTT	CASSRGGGLADTQYF
TRBJ2-1	TRBV11-2	NA	TRBD2	TGTGCCAGCATTCAGTCTTTTAGCGGGGGGCGCTACAATGAGCAGTTCTTC	CASIQSFSGGRYNEQFF
TRBJ2-1	TRBV7-9	NA	TRBD2	TGTGCCAGCAGCACCGGGACTAGCGGCAATGAGCAGTTCTTC	CASSTGTSGNEQFF
TRBJ2-7	TRBV4-1	NA	NA	TGCGCCAGCAGCCTGCAGGGGAGCTCCTACGAGCAGTACTTC	CASSLQGSSYEQYF
TRBJ2-5	TRBV7-8	NA	NA	TGTGCCTCCCAAAGGGGGGAAGAGACCCAGTACTTC	CASQRGEETQYF
TRBJ1-3	TRBV5-1	NA	NA	TGCGCCAGCAGCTTAAGAGAGGGGGGATCCGGAAACACCATATATTTT	CASSLREGGSGNTIYF
TRBJ2-1	TRBV30	NA	TRBD2	TGTGCCTGGAGGGGAATAAAAGCGGGGGCCTACTACAATGAGCAGTTCTTC	CAWRGIKAGAYYNEQFF
TRBJ2-3	TRBV5-1	NA	TRBD2	TGCGCCAGCAGCTTCTGGGGGAGGCCTAGCGGGGGCCTGTCAGATACGCAGTATTTT	CASSFWGRPSGGLSDTQYF
TRBJ1-2	TRBV18	NA	NA	TGTGCCAGCTCACCAGGGGGCGGAATCGGCGGCTACACCTTC	CASSPGGGIGGYTF
TRBJ1-6	TRBV15	NA	NA	TGTGCCACCAGCAACACCTGGGGGTCCTATAATTCACCCCTCCACTTT	CATSNTWGSYNSPLHF
TRBJ1-1	TRBV11-2	few	NA	TGTGCCAGCAGCTTAGTTCTGGGTAAGGGGGTATCGAACACTGAAGCTTTCTTT	CASSLVLGKGVSNTEAFF
TRBJ1-4	TRBV5-1	NA	TRBD1	TGCGCCAGCAGCATCGGGACAGGGGTAAATGAAAAACTGTTTTTT	CASSIGTGVNEKLFF